A single sample is the source of the 17 T cell receptor beta chains below, sequenced in a study of graft-versus-host responses after intestinal transplantation. No antigen has been assigned to these receptors. TCRdb's table, derived via immunoSEQ multiplex PCR, lists solely in-frame clones and lacks some. The sample carries about 91,000 clones, 91% recorded once. The sequenced sample was unstimulated CD4+ T cells sorted from spleen or lymph node cells, obtained before transplant. The receptor set was obtained from a human donor who was the organ donor for an intestinal transplant.

The chain recombines TRBV10-3 with TRBJ2-1; TRBD2 agrees at 13 bases. Germline values: CDR1 ENHRY, CDR2 SYGVKD. The CDR3 covers 16 residues. The V and J ends lost 4 bases and 6 bases, in that order; junction bases with no gene match: 6. CDR3 in DNA: TGTGCCATCAGTGGAGGACTAGCGGGAGACGCCAATGAGCAGTTCTTC. Encoded protein: CAISGGLAGDANEQFF.

This chain uses TRBV9 with TRBJ2-1, with a possible D match to TRBD2 (5 bases). Deletions cut 2 bases from V and 8 bases from J, with 11 bases between. CDR1 and CDR2 from the germline V gene are SGDLS and YYNGEE. The CDR3 has 13 amino acids. CDR3 coding DNA: TGTGCCAGCAGCGTTAACTTTAGCGATGAGCAGTTCTTC. This gives the protein CASSVNFSDEQFF.

The V and J genes are TRBV6-6 and TRBJ2-2, with 10 bases matching TRBD1. CDR1 and CDR2 (germline): MNHNY, SVGAGI (reference sequence). V lost 6 bases and J lost 6; bases outside the gene matches: 7. The CDR3 has 15 amino acids. This chain's CDR3 is CASRWGTGESGELFF. The CDR3 DNA is TGTGCCAGCAGGTGGGGGACAGGGGAGTCCGGGGAGCTGTTTTTT.

The genes are TRBV7-2 and TRBJ2-5; weak D call: TRBD1 (6 bases). The germline V gene has CDR1 SGHTA and CDR2 FQGNSA. The CDR3 totals 13 residues. V lost 6 bases, J lost 5 bases, and 13 bases lay in between. This CDR3 reads CASSLDQGETQYF. Here the CDR3 DNA reads TGTGCCAGCAGTCTCGACCAGGGGGAGACCCAGTACTTC.

J is TRBJ1-4 and V is TRBV5-1, with a weak D call TRBD1 (5 bases). Trimming left V 2 bases short and J 6 bases short, with 11 bases between. CDR3 length: 14 amino acids. CDR1 and CDR2 (germline): SGHRS, YFSETQ. The DNA of the CDR3 is TGCGCCAGCAGCTTTTTGGGGCATCATGAAAAACTGTTTTTT. Translation gives CASSFLGHHEKLFF.

This chain connects TRBV19 to TRBJ2-1; TRBD2 agrees at 14 bases. V lost 4 bases, J lost 5 bases, and 1 base stayed unmatched. This CDR3 spans 15 amino acids. The germline CDR1 and CDR2 sequences are LNHDA and SQIVND (reference sequence). CDR3: CASSTGLAGDNEQFF. The CDR3, as DNA: TGTGCCAGTAGTACGGGACTAGCGGGAGACAATGAGCAGTTCTTC.

CDR3 in amino acids: CAISEQRGGTDTQYF. The CDR3, as DNA: TGTGCCATCAGTGAGCAGCGGGGGGGCACAGATACGCAGTATTTT. The V and J genes are TRBV10-3 and TRBJ2-3; 9 nucleotides line up with TRBD2. The V segment lost 2 bases and the J segment 1 base; nucleotides outside the gene matches: 1. Germline lookup yields CDR1 ENHRY and CDR2 SYGVKD. This CDR3 contains 15 residues.

The CDR3: CASPPRIRDRGLYGYTF. The CDR3 DNA sequence: TGTGCCAGTCCGCCACGAATCCGGGACAGGGGGTTATATGGCTACACCTTC. The rearrangement links TRBV2 to TRBJ1-2; 11 nucleotides agree with TRBD1. The CDR3 sequence is 17 residues long. V trimming: 9 bases; J trimming: 5 bases; junction bases outside the gene matches: 17. The germline gives CDR1 SNHLY, CDR2 FYNNEI. Filled out from reference TRBV2 and TRBJ1-2, the complete variable domain reads EPEVTQTPSHQVTQMGQEVILRCVPISNHLYFYWYRQILGQKVEFLVSFYNNEISEKSEIFDDQFSVERPDGSNFTLKIRSTKLEDSAMYFCASPPRIRDRGLYGYTFGSGTRLTVV.

The V and J genes are TRBV29-1 and TRBJ2-2; TRBD1 is a possible D gene (7 bases). From germline, CDR1 is SQVTM and CDR2 ANQGSEA. V lost 4 bases and J lost 2, with 17 bases in between. There are 16 residues in the CDR3. The CDR3 loop reads CSVVGGGKGNTGELFF. The CDR3 DNA follows: TGCAGCGTTGTCGGAGGGGGCAAGGGAAACACCGGGGAGCTGTTTTTT.

This chain links TRBV7-9 with TRBJ2-1; 9 positions match TRBD2. The germline V gene has CDR1 SEHNR and CDR2 FQNEAQ (reference sequence). The V and J ends lost 6 bases and 4 bases, in that order; junction bases with no gene match: 13. CDR3 size: 17 residues. CDR3 region: CASSGTSGREAYNEQFF. The CDR3 DNA sequence: TGTGCCAGCAGTGGAACTAGCGGGCGGGAGGCTTACAATGAGCAGTTCTTC.

This rearrangement joins TRBV4-2 to TRBJ2-1, with TRBD2 as a possible D gene (5 bases). The V end was cut by 4 bases, the J end by 8 bases, with 15 bases between. There are 14 residues in the CDR3. CDR1 and CDR2 from the germline V gene are LGHNA and YNFKEQ. CDR3 coding DNA: TGTGCCAGCAGCCGGCGCCGGGATGGGGATGAGCAGTTCTTC. Residues: CASSRRRDGDEQFF.

The chain employs TRBV30 and TRBJ1-2; 7 positions match TRBD1. There are 13 residues in the CDR3. The germline V gene has CDR1 GTSNPN and CDR2 SVGIG (reference sequence). The V segment lost 3 bases and the J segment 8 bases; nucleotides outside the gene matches: 9. CDR3 coding DNA: TGTGCCTGGAGCGAAACCCGCAGGGGGGGCTACACCTTC. This encodes CAWSETRRGGYTF.

This chain connects TRBV30 to TRBJ1-6; a weak D match, TRBD1 (5 bases). Trimming shortened V by 1 base and J by 5 bases, and 15 bases separated the two germline ends. This CDR3 is 16 amino acids long. The germline V gene encodes CDR1 GTSNPN and CDR2 SVGIG (reference sequence). The CDR3 DNA reads TGTGCCTGGAGTGGGGACTTTGGATCGAATAATTCACCCCTCCACTTT. Translation: CAWSGDFGSNNSPLHF.

The chain links TRBV6-5 to TRBJ2-2; D perhaps matches TRBD2 (5 bases). V was pared by 8 bases and J by 9 bases, with 13 bases between. Per the germline V gene, CDR1 is MNHEY and CDR2 is SVGAGI. The CDR3 is made up of 12 amino acids. The CDR3 DNA reads as TGTGCCAGCGGTACCCCCGGGAGGGAGCTGTTTTTT. Encoded protein: CASGTPGRELFF.

V usage is TRBV11-3 and J usage is TRBJ2-7, with 7 positions matching TRBD1. V shed 4 bases and J 4 bases; nucleotides not matched to a gene: 1. Germline CDR1 is SGHNT and CDR2 is YENEEA. The CDR3 contains 12 residues. The DNA for the CDR3 is TGTGCCAGCAGCTCACAGGGGTACGAGCAGTACTTC. Translating gives CASSSQGYEQYF.

The CDR3 bases are TGTGCCAGCAGCCGTAGGCGGGGGTCAGTCAACACCGGGGAGCTGTTTTTT. This encodes CASSRRRGSVNTGELFF. The gene calls are TRBV9 and TRBJ2-2; 7 nucleotides line up with TRBD2. Trimming took 4 bases from V and 2 from J; bases not matched to a gene: 11. Germline CDR1 and CDR2: SGDLS and YYNGEE. The CDR3 runs to 17 residues.

The V call is TRBV7-3, the J call TRBJ2-2; D may be TRBD1 (6 bases). The CDR3 sequence is 17 residues long. CDR1 is SGHTA, CDR2 FQGTGA, per germline. The ends were cut back, 2 bases at V and 2 bases at J, with 15 bases in the middle. The CDR3 region is CASSLVATGYNTGELFF. Here the CDR3 DNA reads TGTGCCAGCAGCTTAGTAGCCACAGGGTACAACACCGGGGAGCTGTTTTTT.